The T cell receptor (beta chain) described here comes from a study of regulatory and conventional T cells in RAG deficiency. Findings and limits, study-wide: These Omenn syndrome Treg sorts may hold peripherally activated cells instead. RAG-deficient patients showed markedly lower Shannon entropy and higher Simpson indices than control T-cell subsets. In Omenn syndrome, Treg and Tconv repertoires overlapped >75%.

In its sample, this clone was seen once. Its antigen is currently unknown. Genomic DNA came from blood conventional CD4+ T cells gated CD25-low CD127-high. TCRdb's copy holds only in-frame clones and misses some; the assay was immunoSEQ multiplex PCR. Of about 50,000 clones listed, 90% are singletons. The same data also went into a second study, on regulatory T cells. That report adds: Amplification used 52 TRBV primers and 13 TRBJ primers. In patients, unique TRB V-J pairs were restricted and V/J usage skewed, especially in Tregs.

The receptor was isolated from a human donor in good health. The source material was CD4+ effector T cells sorted from blood.

The CDR3 nucleotides read TGTGCCAGCAGCTTCTCACTGGTGGGGGCCTATGGCTACACCTTC. It encodes CASSFSLVGAYGYTF. The chain employs TRBV11-2 and TRBJ1-2; possible D gene TRBD1, 6 bases. Germline CDR1 and CDR2: SGHAT and FQNNGV. The V end was cut by 3 bases, the J end by 4 bases, with 15 bases between. CDR3 size: 15 residues.